Following are 4 T cell receptor beta chains from one sample sequenced in a study of blood T cell repertoires in COVID-19. Some clones are missing from TCRdb's copy, which holds only in-frame ones; the method was immunoSEQ multiplex PCR. The table shows about 200,000 clones, with around 84% occurring only once. Sequencing was done on a sample of peripheral blood. The source is a human donor in a cohort sampled during active COVID-19.

The J gene is TRBJ2-1, the V gene TRBV11-3, with D possibly matching TRBD1 (6 bases). The CDR3 has 13 residues. Germline CDR1 is SGHNT and CDR2 is YENEEA. V was trimmed by 5 bases and J by 8 bases, leaving 13 bases between them. CDR3 DNA: TGTGCCAGCAGCCAGGGGCTTGACGATGAGCAGTTCTTC. The encoded protein is CASSQGLDDEQFF. The whole variable domain, filled in from reference TRBV11-3 and TRBJ2-1, reads EAGVVQSPRYKIIEKKQPVAFWCNPISGHNTLYWYLQNLGQGPELLIRYENEEAVDDSQLPKDRFSAERLKGVDSTLKIQPAELGDSAVYLCASSQGLDDEQFFGPGTRLTVL.

V usage is TRBV24-1 and J usage is TRBJ2-3; TRBD2 agrees at 12 bases. Losses at the gene ends were 3 bases for V and 5 bases for J; bases not matched to a gene: 5. Looked up from germline, CDR1 is KGHDR and CDR2 is SFDVKD. This CDR3 spans 16 amino acids. CDR3 nucleotides: TGTGCCACCAGTGATGCCGGGACTAGCGGGCAAGATACGCAGTATTTT. Translated, it gives CATSDAGTSGQDTQYF.

This chain connects TRBV7-2 to TRBJ2-2, with D possibly matching TRBD2 (5 bases). V lost 2 bases to trimming and J lost 5 bases, with 9 bases between them. Germline V CDR1 and CDR2: SGHTA, FQGNSA. CDR3 length: 14 residues. The CDR3 sequence is CASSLILATGELFF. The CDR3 coding sequence is TGTGCCAGCAGCTTAATCCTAGCTACCGGGGAGCTGTTTTTT.

This clone was seen many times. The gene calls are TRBV20-1 and TRBJ2-1; perhaps TRBD1 as D (6 bases). Germline CDR1 reads DFQATT; CDR2 reads SNEGSKA (reference sequence). V was pared by 3 bases and J by 6 bases, with 21 bases between. The CDR3 covers 16 residues. The CDR3 region has the DNA TGCAGTGCTAGTGCATCAGGGGTATCCCTTCGCAATGAGCAGTTCTTC. It yields the protein CSASASGVSLRNEQFF.